The 14 T cell receptor beta chains in this list originate from one sample, sequenced in a study of cytomegalovirus exposure and HLA in healthy donors. Sequenced by immunoSEQ multiplex PCR; TCRdb stores in-frame clones only, minus some. The sample holds roughly 60,000 clones, around 94% seen once. The sample comprised PBMCs. These TCRs come from a man between 18 and 35 years old in good health and CMV-seronegative.

The J gene is TRBJ2-7, the V gene TRBV4-2, with unresolved D. CDR3 length: 17 residues. Germline CDR1 is LGHNA and CDR2 is YNFKEQ. Trimming left V 1 base short and J 0 bases short, with 16 bases between. The CDR3 bases are TGTGCCAGCAGCCAAGGGTCTTTGTACAGCCTCTCCTACGAGCAGTACTTC. It translates to CASSQGSLYSLSYEQYF.

The CDR3 reads CASSPLGDREKVREQYF. In DNA, the CDR3 is TGTGCCAGCAGCCCACTAGGGGACAGGGAAAAGGTACGAGAACAGTACTTC. This chain uses TRBV11-2 with TRBJ2-7, with 9 bases aligning to TRBD1. CDR3 length equals 17 residues. Germline assignment: CDR1 SGHAT and CDR2 FQNNGV. Trimming removed 5 bases from V and 10 bases from J; junction bases left unmatched: 21.

This chain joins TRBV19 and TRBJ2-7, with TRBD1 matching 9 bases. Germline V gene lookup returns CDR1 LNHDA and CDR2 SQIVND (reference sequence). The V gene end was trimmed by 3 bases and the J gene end by 1 base; junction bases not matched to a gene: 7. This CDR3 spans 16 amino acids. CDR3 sequence: CASSIRTGVLSYEQYF. The CDR3 region has the DNA TGTGCCAGTAGTATTCGGACAGGGGTGCTTTCCTACGAGCAGTACTTC. Drawing the rest from reference TRBV19 and TRBJ2-7, the complete variable domain is DGGITQSPKYLFRKEGQNVTLSCEQNLNHDAMYWYRQDPGQGLRLIYYSQIVNDFQKGDIAEGYSVSREKKESFPLTVTSAQKNPTAFYLCASSIRTGVLSYEQYFGPGTRLTVT.

The chain recombines TRBV7-3 with TRBJ2-3; tentative D call: TRBD2 (5 bases). This CDR3 has 12 residues. Germline CDR1 SGHTA, CDR2 FQGTGA. V lost 1 base, J lost 8 bases, and 7 bases lay in between. CDR3 nucleotide sequence: TGTGCCAGCAGCTTAATCGGAGGTACGCAGTATTTT. Its protein is CASSLIGGTQYF.

The V call is TRBV19, the J call TRBJ2-7, with D unresolved. This CDR3 has 16 residues. Germline assignment: CDR1 LNHDA and CDR2 SQIVND (reference sequence). V was shortened by 1 base and J by 3 bases, with 16 bases between the two germline ends. In DNA, the CDR3 is TGTGCCAGTAGTATAGCGTCTCTTGACTTCAACTACGAGCAGTACTTC. Translation: CASSIASLDFNYEQYF.

This clone has just a few counts. The genes are TRBV25-1 and TRBJ2-3; TRBD2 agrees at 11 bases. Germline assignment: CDR1 MGHDK and CDR2 SYGVNS. Trimming at V came to 3 bases and at J to 2 bases, leaving 4 bases not matched to a gene. CDR3 length equals 16 residues. The CDR3 sequence is CASSDSGRAPTDTQYF. The CDR3 DNA is TGTGCCAGCAGTGATAGCGGGAGGGCCCCCACAGATACGCAGTATTTT.

The gene calls are TRBV30 and TRBJ2-7; 7 bases agree with TRBD2. The CDR3 extends over 16 amino acids. CDR1 GTSNPN and CDR2 SVGIG come from the germline V gene (reference sequence). Losses at the gene ends were 1 base for V and 5 bases for J; bases not matched to a gene: 14. CDR3 loop: CAWSEWVGRENHEQYF. In DNA form, the CDR3 reads TGTGCCTGGAGTGAGTGGGTGGGGCGGGAGAACCACGAGCAGTACTTC.

This rearrangement joins TRBV27 to TRBJ2-1; 11 bases match TRBD2. Germline CDR1 reads MNHEY; CDR2 reads SMNVEV (reference sequence). There are 19 residues in the CDR3. V shed 6 bases, J shed 1 base, and the junction held 14 bases outside the gene matches. The DNA of the CDR3 is TGTGCCAGCAGACTGACTAGCGGGATAAGTATAGGATCCTACAATGAGCAGTTCTTC. This gives the protein CASRLTSGISIGSYNEQFF.

CDR3 in amino acids: CATSARGLAGGNEQFF. The CDR3 nucleotides are TGTGCCACGAGCGCCAGAGGACTAGCGGGAGGCAATGAGCAGTTCTTC. The chain has TRBV15 and TRBJ2-1, with 14 bases fitting TRBD2. The CDR3 has 16 residues. The V and J ends lost 9 bases and 6 bases, in that order; junction bases with no gene match: 10. Germline loops: CDR1 LNHNV, CDR2 YYDKDF (reference sequence). The whole variable domain, remainder taken from reference TRBV15 and TRBJ2-1, is DAMVIQNPRYQVTQFGKPVTLSCSQTLNHNVMYWYQQKSSQAPKLLFHYYDKDFNNEADTPDNFQSRRPNTSFCFLDIRSPGLGDTAMYLCATSARGLAGGNEQFFGPGTRLTVL.

The chain couples TRBV27 to TRBJ1-1; D not resolved. Germline CDR1 MNHEY, CDR2 SMNVEV (reference sequence). This CDR3 region has 13 residues. Trimming stripped 5 bases from V and 4 bases from J, with 11 bases between. In DNA, the CDR3 is TGTGCCAGCAGTCGGGTGAGGAGCACTGAAGCTTTCTTT. Translation: CASSRVRSTEAFF.

CDR3 coding DNA: TGTGCCAGCAGACCGGGACAGGGTTTCTCTTACGAGCAGTACTTC. Amino acids: CASRPGQGFSYEQYF. The J gene is TRBJ2-7, the V gene TRBV6-5; 9 bases are shared with TRBD1. CDR1 is MNHEY and CDR2 is SVGAGI in the germline V gene. This CDR3 is built from 15 residues. V lost 6 bases to trimming and J lost 4 bases; unmatched junction nucleotides: 10.

The chain recombines TRBV19 with TRBJ1-2; the D gene is possibly TRBD1 (5 bases). This CDR3 comprises 15 residues. The germline V gene has CDR1 LNHDA and CDR2 SQIVND (reference sequence). Trimming stripped 5 bases from V and 3 bases from J, with 16 bases between. The CDR3: CASSLGTGLDYGYTF. In DNA, the CDR3 is TGTGCCAGTAGTCTGGGGACTGGCCTTGACTATGGCTACACCTTC.

J is TRBJ2-7 and V is TRBV18, with a tentative D call TRBD2 (5 bases). Germline V lookup: CDR1 KGHSH, CDR2 LQKENI. The CDR3 loop spans 16 amino acids. V lost 3 bases and J lost 3, with 18 bases in between. The CDR3 coding sequence is TGTGCCAGCTCACCCGCACTGAGTTCTGGGAGCTACGAGCAGTACTTC. This encodes CASSPALSSGSYEQYF. Variable domain in full (rest from reference TRBV18 and TRBJ2-7): NAGVMQNPRHLVRRRGQEARLRCSPMKGHSHVYWYRQLPEEGLKFMVYLQKENIIDESGMPKERFSAEFPKEGPSILRIQQVVRGDSAAYFCASSPALSSGSYEQYFGPGTRLTVT.

The V gene is TRBV15, the J gene TRBJ2-7; TRBD1 might be the D (6 bases). The CDR3 sequence is 16 residues long. Looked up from germline, CDR1 is LNHNV and CDR2 is YYDKDF (reference sequence). With 0 bases removed from V and 3 bases from J, the gap between germline ends came to 15 bases. The CDR3 spells CATSRDLGQGNYEQYF. The DNA of the CDR3 is TGTGCCACCAGCAGAGATTTAGGCCAGGGGAACTACGAGCAGTACTTC. The entire variable domain, with the rest obtained from reference TRBV15 and TRBJ2-7, is as follows: DAMVIQNPRYQVTQFGKPVTLSCSQTLNHNVMYWYQQKSSQAPKLLFHYYDKDFNNEADTPDNFQSRRPNTSFCFLDIRSPGLGDTAMYLCATSRDLGQGNYEQYFGPGTRLTVT.